Shown below are 4 T cell receptor beta chains from a single sample sequenced in a study of blood T cells in healthy people across ages. Then a second PCR, running about 7 to 11 cycles, was carried out with a sample-barcoded 5' primer and a J-beta primer mix. One entry per CDR3 protein results from TCRdb running MiXCR on the 5' RACE reads. The table shows 710,000 or so distinct CDR3 sequences, with 22% occurring only once. The sequencing sample was made of blood. The source of these receptors is a man aged 70 or older in good health.

The chain employs TRBV6-1 and TRBJ2-5; D not resolved. The CDR3 totals 15 residues. Trimming shortened V by 1 base and J by 5 bases, and 14 bases separated the two germline ends. CDR1 MNHNS and CDR2 SASEGT come from the germline V gene. DNA for the CDR3: TGTGCCAGCAGTGAAGAAATTGGGCTTAGGGAGACCCAGTACTTC. It yields the protein CASSEEIGLRETQYF.

This clonotype was picked up a small number of times. The genes are TRBV29-1 and TRBJ2-1; D is undetermined. Germline CDR1 is SQVTM and CDR2 is ANQGSEA. This CDR3 region has 12 residues. The V and J ends lost 4 bases and 6 bases respectively, with 10 bases between them. The CDR3 sequence: CSVAASGNEQFF. CDR3 DNA sequence: TGCAGCGTTGCCGCCTCCGGCAATGAGCAGTTCTTC.

This clonotype was seen a handful of times. The V call is TRBV5-1, the J call TRBJ2-5; D gene unclear. V was clipped by 4 bases and J by 5 bases, with 18 bases between them. Per the germline V gene, CDR1 is SGHRS and CDR2 is YFSETQ. The CDR3 loop spans 15 amino acids. This chain's CDR3 is CASSLRTDSGETQYF. The CDR3 bases are TGCGCCAGCAGCCTACGGACCGATTCTGGGGAGACCCAGTACTTC.

This clonotype turned up a few times. This chain connects TRBV12-3 or TRBV12-4 to TRBJ2-1; D is possibly TRBD2 (5 bases). This CDR3 spans 15 amino acids. Trimming stripped 5 bases from V and 4 bases from J, with 15 bases between. For the CDR3, the DNA is TGTGCCAGCAGTCCTAGTTCGCTAGCTTACAATGAGCAGTTCTTC. Its protein product is CASSPSSLAYNEQFF.